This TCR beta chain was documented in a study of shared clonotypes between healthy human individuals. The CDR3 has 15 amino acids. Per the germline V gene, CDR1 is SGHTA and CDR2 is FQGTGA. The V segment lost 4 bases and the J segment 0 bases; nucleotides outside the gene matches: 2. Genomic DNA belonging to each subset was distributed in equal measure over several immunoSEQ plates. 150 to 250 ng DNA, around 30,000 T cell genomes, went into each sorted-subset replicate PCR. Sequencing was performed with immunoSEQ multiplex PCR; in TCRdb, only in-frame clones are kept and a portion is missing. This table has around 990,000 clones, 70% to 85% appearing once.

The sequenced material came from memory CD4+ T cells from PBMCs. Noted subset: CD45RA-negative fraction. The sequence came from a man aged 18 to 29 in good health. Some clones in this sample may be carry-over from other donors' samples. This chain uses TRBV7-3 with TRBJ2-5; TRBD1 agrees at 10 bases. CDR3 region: CASSSGTGDQETQYF. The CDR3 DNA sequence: TGTGCCAGCAGCTCTGGGACAGGGGACCAAGAGACCCAGTACTTC.